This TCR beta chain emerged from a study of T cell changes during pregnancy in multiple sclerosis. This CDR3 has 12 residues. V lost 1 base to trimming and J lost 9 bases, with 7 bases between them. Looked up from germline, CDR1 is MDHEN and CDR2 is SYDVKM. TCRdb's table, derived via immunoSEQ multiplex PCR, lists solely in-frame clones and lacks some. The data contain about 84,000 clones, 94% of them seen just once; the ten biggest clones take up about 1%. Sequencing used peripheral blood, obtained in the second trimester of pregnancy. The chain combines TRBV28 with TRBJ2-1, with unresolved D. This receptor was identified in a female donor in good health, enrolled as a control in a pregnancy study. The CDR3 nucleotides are TGTGCCAGCAGTTTATCGGGTGTTGAGCAGTTCTTC. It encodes CASSLSGVEQFF.